One sample yielded the 5 T cell receptor beta chains listed below, sequenced in a study of blood T cell repertoires in COVID-19. Data came from immunoSEQ multiplex PCR; TCRdb stores just in-frame clones and leaves some out. This table has about 140,000 clones, 88% appearing once. What was sequenced was peripheral blood. The receptor source for this set is a man aged 65 to 85 with acute or convalescent COVID-19.

This chain uses TRBV5-1 with TRBJ1-4; TRBD1 matches 8 bases. CDR3 length equals 15 residues. V trimming: 4 bases; J trimming: 8 bases; junction bases outside the gene matches: 10. CDR1 and CDR2 from the germline V gene are SGHRS and YFSETQ. CDR3 sequence (DNA): TGCGCCAGCAGCGGAACGGGACAGGACGGGGAAAAACTGTTTTTT. Amino acids: CASSGTGQDGEKLFF.

The genes are TRBV12-5 and TRBJ1-5; possibly TRBD1 for D (5 bases). Germline CDR1 and CDR2: LGHNT and FRNRAP. CDR3 length: 15 residues. V was shortened by 4 bases and J by 6 bases, with 16 bases between the two germline ends. The CDR3 bases are TGTGCTAGTGGTTCGGGGACTCCGGAAGGTCAGCCCCAGCATTTT. Translation: CASGSGTPEGQPQHF.

The J gene is TRBJ2-7, the V gene TRBV28; 8 bases align to TRBD1. Trimming at V came to 2 bases and at J to 3 bases, leaving 12 bases not matched to a gene. Germline CDR1 and CDR2: MDHEN and SYDVKM. CDR3 length equals 17 residues. The CDR3 spells CASSLPSGTGDSYEQYF. CDR3 nucleotides: TGTGCCAGCAGTTTACCCTCGGGGACAGGAGACAGCTACGAGCAGTACTTC.

The J gene is TRBJ1-2, the V gene TRBV27; perhaps TRBD1 as D (6 bases). CDR3 length: 14 residues. V gave up 3 bases and J gave up 3 bases, with 11 bases separating them. Germline lookup yields CDR1 MNHEY and CDR2 SMNVEV (reference sequence). The DNA for the CDR3 is TGTGCCAGCAGTTTTTCACAGGGATACTATGGCTACACCTTC. It is translated as CASSFSQGYYGYTF.

The rearrangement uses TRBV29-1 and TRBJ2-4; TRBD1 might be the D (5 bases). CDR3 length: 14 amino acids. Germline values: CDR1 SQVTM, CDR2 ANQGSEA. The V end was cut by 7 bases, the J end by 1 base, with 14 bases between. This CDR3 is CSALQGTAKNIQYF. CDR3 nucleotides: TGCAGCGCCCTCCAGGGTACGGCCAAAAACATTCAGTACTTC.